These T cell receptor beta chains were read from a single sample in a study of T cell repertoires in cytomegalovirus infection. From the reads, TCRdb called clonotypes with MiXCR, one entry per CDR3 protein. The top ten hold 8% of the sample, which has approximately 630,000 distinct CDR3 sequences, about 24% seen once. The sequenced material came from CD8+ T cells from PBMCs. The receptor source for this set is a human donor in good health (CMV status not recorded). Some clones in this sample may be carry-over from other donors' samples. The CDR3 runs from the conserved cysteine through the conserved F or W. Each record gives: clone size, D gene, V gene, J gene, CDR3 DNA, CDR3 protein. D genes are given only for firm matches. The size entry is marked missing in some rows and otherwise reads once, few, many or a size class.

clone size: NA
D gene: TRBD2
V gene: TRBV7-8
J gene: TRBJ2-7
CDR3 DNA: TGTGCCAGCAGCTTAAGCGGGGGGAAAAACGAGCAGTACTTC
CDR3 protein: CASSLSGGKNEQYF

clone size: once
D gene: TRBD1
V gene: TRBV14
J gene: TRBJ1-3
CDR3 DNA: TGTGTCAGCAGCCAGATGGGGGACAGGATCCCTGGGTCTGGAAACACCATATATTTT
CDR3 protein: CVSSQMGDRIPGSGNTIYF

clone size: few
D gene: NA
V gene: TRBV28
J gene: TRBJ2-5
CDR3 DNA: TGTGTCACCAACCGCATTATGATAAGGGCCCCGGGGGAAGAGACCCAGTACTTC
CDR3 protein: CVTNRIMIRAPGEETQYF

clone size: few
D gene: NA
V gene: TRBV20-1
J gene: TRBJ1-4
CDR3 DNA: TGCAGTGCTAATGGGGGGGAAAAACTGTTTTTT
CDR3 protein: CSANGGEKLFF

clone size: NA
D gene: TRBD1
V gene: TRBV5-5
J gene: TRBJ1-2
CDR3 DNA: TGTGCCAGCAGCTTGAGCGGACAGGGTAATTTTTATGGCTACACCTTC
CDR3 protein: CASSLSGQGNFYGYTF

clone size: few
D gene: TRBD2
V gene: TRBV2
J gene: TRBJ2-1
CDR3 DNA: TGTGCCAGCAGTGAAACGCCACTAGCGGGGGATGTCAATGAGCAGTTCTTC
CDR3 protein: CASSETPLAGDVNEQFF

clone size: few
D gene: TRBD1
V gene: TRBV10-3
J gene: TRBJ1-5
CDR3 DNA: TGTGCCATCAGTGACCCTGACAGGGGCAATCAGCCCCAGCATTTT
CDR3 protein: CAISDPDRGNQPQHF

clone size: few
D gene: NA
V gene: TRBV20-1
J gene: TRBJ2-7
CDR3 DNA: TGCAGTGCTAGAGATGGAGGGATCTACGAGCAGTACTTC
CDR3 protein: CSARDGGIYEQYF

clone size: NA
D gene: TRBD2
V gene: TRBV5-1
J gene: TRBJ2-1
CDR3 DNA: TGCGCCAGCAGCTTTAGGACTAGTTCGCGTGAGCAGTTCTTC
CDR3 protein: CASSFRTSSREQFF

clone size: many
D gene: NA
V gene: TRBV29-1
J gene: TRBJ1-2
CDR3 DNA: TGCAGCGTTGAAGACGGGAGGAACTATGGCTACACCTTC
CDR3 protein: CSVEDGRNYGYTF

clone size: few
D gene: NA
V gene: TRBV6-6
J gene: TRBJ1-1
CDR3 DNA: TGTGCCAGCAGTTACCTGAGGGTTAACACTGAAGCTTTCTTT
CDR3 protein: CASSYLRVNTEAFF

clone size: NA
D gene: NA
V gene: TRBV29-1
J gene: TRBJ2-7
CDR3 DNA: TGCAGCGTTGAACAGGGCAGACAGGACTCCTACGAGCAGTACTTC
CDR3 protein: CSVEQGRQDSYEQYF

clone size: NA
D gene: NA
V gene: TRBV11-2
J gene: TRBJ2-3
CDR3 DNA: TGTGCCAGCAGCCTGGCAGAGGAAGTCAGCACAGATACGCAGTATTTT
CDR3 protein: CASSLAEEVSTDTQYF